This TCR beta chain appears in the sequencing data of a study of T cell clonotyping in hematopoietic cell transplantation. Findings and caveats of the study: Pathologically expanded recipient clonotypes increased progressively from day 30 to day 180 as diversity fell. Broader posttransplant TCR repertoire diversity was predicted by graft donor and pretransplant recipient Inverse Simpson Index values.

To note about this clone: Its antigen is not known.

The data were produced by immunoSEQ multiplex PCR, yet TCRdb's version contains in-frame clones alone and is incomplete. The repertoire holds more than 15,000 clones, with more than 60% as singletons. Blood collection times were about day -28 and days 30, 100, 180 posttransplant. Germline loops: CDR1 GTSNPN, CDR2 SVGIG (reference sequence). The CDR3 is 11 amino acids. Trimming pared 2 bases from V and 8 bases from J, leaving 9 bases between. The sequence was obtained from a male patient between 50 and 60 years old who had an allogeneic stem cell transplant from an unrelated donor, so T cells may come from the graft donor. Some clones in this sample may be carry-over from other donors' samples. The chain employs TRBV30 and TRBJ1-2; D is unresolved. Sequencing was performed on PBMCs, taken 30 days after allogeneic stem cell transplant. The CDR3 bases are TGTGCCTGGAGTCGAGTGGAAGGCTACACCTTC. It yields the protein CAWSRVEGYTF.